A single sample gave rise to the 18 T cell receptor beta chains below, sequenced in a study of blood T cell repertoires in COVID-19. The protocol was immunoSEQ multiplex PCR, while the TCRdb copy is restricted to in-frame clones and leaves out a portion. The sample holds 180,000 or so clones, 80% to 90% seen once. Material: peripheral blood. Receptor source: a woman of 80 years or more with acute or convalescent COVID-19.

The rearrangement links TRBV24-1 to TRBJ2-1; 8 nucleotides align to TRBD1. The J segment lost 9 bases and the V segment lost 1 base, leaving 10 bases of the junction unmatched. The CDR3 sequence is 16 residues long. Germline CDR1 reads KGHDR; CDR2 reads SFDVKD. The CDR3 spells CATSDFSGQGHLEQFF. CDR3 in DNA: TGTGCCACCAGTGATTTTTCTGGACAGGGTCATCTTGAGCAGTTCTTC.

This clone was seen only once. The chain has TRBV30 and TRBJ1-1; no reliable D call. Germline V CDR1 and CDR2: GTSNPN, SVGIG (reference sequence). The CDR3 consists of 11 residues. The germline V and J ends were trimmed by 0 bases and 11 bases, with 10 bases remaining between them. The CDR3 loop is CAWSVRRLAFF. The CDR3 nucleotides are TGTGCCTGGAGTGTCCGTCGTCTGGCTTTCTTT.

On this clone: The same CDR3 also results from other DNA sequences found in this sample. The chain couples TRBV28 to TRBJ1-2; the D gene is possibly TRBD1 (6 bases). CDR1 and CDR2 from the germline V gene are MDHEN and SYDVKM. Trimming left V 4 bases short and J 4 bases short, with 10 bases between. The CDR3 covers 13 residues. Written as DNA, the CDR3 is TGTGCCAGCAGTTCGACAGGCTTCTATGGCTACACCTTC. Amino acids: CASSSTGFYGYTF.

There are a few counts of this clone. V and J are TRBV25-1 and TRBJ2-1; weak D call: TRBD1 (7 bases). CDR3 length equals 15 residues. V dropped 11 bases and J dropped 6 bases, with 23 bases sitting between them. The germline gives CDR1 MGHDK, CDR2 SYGVNS. The CDR3 DNA sequence: TGTGCCTGCAAGGATCGACAGGGAGGACGCAATGAGCAGTTCTTC. As protein: CACKDRQGGRNEQFF.

The rearrangement uses TRBV5-1 and TRBJ2-1; TRBD2 matches 10 bases. CDR1 and CDR2 from the germline V gene are SGHRS and YFSETQ. The CDR3 consists of 19 residues. Trimming at V came to 4 bases and at J to 0 bases, leaving 13 bases not matched to a gene. In DNA form, the CDR3 reads TGCGCCAGCAGCCACGCGGGGTCTAGCGGGAGCTCCTCCTACAATGAGCAGTTCTTC. Translating gives CASSHAGSSGSSSYNEQFF. Looking up the rest from reference TRBV5-1 and TRBJ2-1 gives the full variable domain: KAGVTQTPRYLIKTRGQQVTLSCSPISGHRSVSWYQQTPGQGLQFLFEYFSETQRNKGNFPGRFSGRQFSNSRSEMNVSTLELGDSALYLCASSHAGSSGSSSYNEQFFGPGTRLTVL.

J is TRBJ2-1 and V is TRBV4-3, with D unresolved. The length of the CDR3 is 16 residues. V was clipped by 4 bases and J by 1 base, with 14 bases between them. Germline V CDR1 and CDR2: LGHNA, YSLEER. The DNA of the CDR3 is TGCGCCAGCAGCCGAGTAGCTGATCTTTCCTACAATGAGCAGTTCTTC. Its protein product is CASSRVADLSYNEQFF.

V gene TRBV20-1 combines with J gene TRBJ2-1; 7 nucleotides align to TRBD2. With 3 bases clipped from V and 0 bases from J, the junction kept 8 bases outside the gene matches. CDR1 and CDR2 (germline): DFQATT, SNEGSKA (reference sequence). This CDR3 is 16 amino acids long. The CDR3 DNA reads TGCAGTGCTAGTAGGCCTAGCGGAAGCTCCTACAATGAGCAGTTCTTC. Translating it yields CSASRPSGSSYNEQFF.

This chain connects TRBV5-1 to TRBJ2-7, with D tentatively TRBD2 (6 bases). The CDR3 consists of 13 residues. V lost 4 bases to trimming and J lost 0 bases, with 8 bases between them. Germline V gives CDR1 SGHRS, CDR2 YFSETQ. The CDR3 DNA is TGCGCCAGCAGCGGGGGGTCCTCCTACGAGCAGTACTTC. Translating it yields CASSGGSSYEQYF.

The chain employs TRBV6-5 and TRBJ2-1, with 8 bases that match TRBD2. J lost 8 bases, V lost 7 bases, and 13 bases had no gene match. CDR1 and CDR2 (germline): MNHEY, SVGAGI. The CDR3 totals 15 residues. The CDR3 DNA follows: TGTGCCAGCATTTTGCCGGGAGGGCCTAGGGATGAGCAGTTCTTC. Its translation: CASILPGGPRDEQFF.

This clone was seen once. This sample includes further DNA sequences coding for the same CDR3. V and J are TRBV5-1 and TRBJ2-7; 11 bases align to TRBD1. The CDR3 contains 14 residues. Trimming at V came to 4 bases and at J to 4 bases, leaving 4 bases not matched to a gene. Germline CDR1 is SGHRS and CDR2 is YFSETQ. CDR3 amino acids: CASSPGTGGYEQYF. CDR3 in DNA: TGCGCCAGCAGCCCCGGGACAGGGGGGTACGAGCAGTACTTC.

V usage is TRBV5-6 and J usage is TRBJ2-7; no clear D. The CDR3 consists of 12 residues. Germline assignment: CDR1 SGHDT and CDR2 YYEEEE. V was trimmed by 5 bases and J by 2 bases, leaving 8 bases between them. The DNA for the CDR3 is TGTGCCAGCAGTTTTTCAACCTACGAGCAGTACTTC. It specifies CASSFSTYEQYF.

This chain connects TRBV5-1 to TRBJ1-3; D call uncertain. The CDR3 spans 14 residues. Germline lookup yields CDR1 SGHRS and CDR2 YFSETQ. V was cut by 2 bases and J by 6 bases, with 12 bases left in between. CDR3: CASSFDTNPNTIYF. CDR3 in DNA: TGCGCCAGCAGCTTCGACACAAATCCAAACACCATATATTTT.

The chain recombines TRBV5-1 with TRBJ1-2; no clear D gene. The CDR3 totals 15 residues. Deletions cut 0 bases from V and 1 base from J, with 10 bases between. Germline assignment: CDR1 SGHRS and CDR2 YFSETQ. The CDR3 coding sequence is TGCGCCAGCAGCTTGGAACCAGCGCTTAACTATGGCTACACCTTC. Its translation: CASSLEPALNYGYTF.

The V call is TRBV28, the J call TRBJ1-5; 10 bases are shared with TRBD1. V lost 9 bases to trimming and J lost 0 bases; unmatched junction nucleotides: 11. In germline, CDR1 is MDHEN, CDR2 SYDVKM. This CDR3 is 17 amino acids long. CDR3 coding DNA: TGTGCCAGTACTCAAGGACAGGGGGAGTATAGCAATCAGCCCCAGCATTTT. Translation: CASTQGQGEYSNQPQHF.

The rearrangement links TRBV11-2 to TRBJ2-1; D is unresolved. The V and J ends lost 1 base and 7 bases respectively, with 5 bases between them. CDR1 and CDR2 from the germline V gene are SGHAT and FQNNGV. This CDR3 comprises 12 residues. CDR3 amino acids: CASSLAGNEQFF. The DNA for the CDR3 is TGTGCCAGCAGCTTAGCCGGGAATGAGCAGTTCTTC. Variable domain in full (rest from reference TRBV11-2 and TRBJ2-1): EAGVAQSPRYKIIEKRQSVAFWCNPISGHATLYWYQQILGQGPKLLIQFQNNGVVDDSQLPKDRFSAERLKGVDSTLKIQPAKLEDSAVYLCASSLAGNEQFFGPGTRLTVL.

The chain is built from TRBV3-1 (or the pseudogene TRBV3-2) and TRBJ2-6; D remains unclear. The V gene's germline CDR1 is LGHDT and CDR2 YNNKEL (reference sequence). V gave up 0 bases and J gave up 0 bases, with 15 bases separating them. CDR3 size: 19 residues. The CDR3 bases are TGTGCCAGCAGCCAAGAATGGGCAGATTACCCCTCTGGGGCCAACGTCCTGACTTTC. This encodes CASSQEWADYPSGANVLTF.

The chain employs TRBV11-3 and TRBJ2-1, with TRBD2 identical over 8 bases. J gave up 0 bases and V 6 bases, and 4 bases lay outside the gene matches. The CDR3 is 15 residues long. CDR1 and CDR2 (germline): SGHNT, YENEEA. Here the CDR3 reads CASSISGISYNEQFF. CDR3 coding DNA: TGTGCCAGCAGTATTAGCGGGATCTCCTACAATGAGCAGTTCTTC.

This clone was seen ten or more times. The rearrangement uses TRBV2 and TRBJ1-6; the D is unclear. V dropped 4 bases and J dropped 4 bases, with 5 bases sitting between them. CDR3 length: 13 amino acids. Germline values: CDR1 SNHLY, CDR2 FYNNEI. The CDR3 sequence is CASSVSYNSPLHF. The CDR3 DNA is TGTGCCAGCAGTGTGAGTTATAATTCACCCCTCCACTTT.